One and the same sample provided the 12 T cell receptor beta chains below, sequenced in a study of T cells in localized non-small cell lung cancer. Clones were sequenced by immunoSEQ multiplex PCR, and TCRdb holds only the in-frame ones, with some missing. The sample holds about 64,000 clones, around 81% seen once. Sequencing was performed on PBMCs, taken before any cancer treatment. The receptors here all came from a man between 40 and 69 years old with stage II lung adenocarcinoma.

This clone was seen a handful of times. The chain couples TRBV5-4 to TRBJ2-1; D not certain. The CDR3 is made up of 13 amino acids. The germline gives CDR1 SGHNT, CDR2 YYREEE (reference sequence). The ends were cut back, 3 bases at V and 8 bases at J, with 12 bases in the middle. CDR3 residues: CASSYRTVDEQFF. In nucleotides, the CDR3 is TGTGCCAGCAGCTACCGAACTGTCGATGAGCAGTTCTTC.

The chain has TRBV7-2 and TRBJ2-1; weak D call: TRBD1 (5 bases). From germline, CDR1 is SGHTA and CDR2 FQGNSA. Trimming cost V 5 bases and J 5 bases, with 16 bases left between them. The CDR3 covers 15 residues. The CDR3 sequence is CASSPRPARDNEQFF. The CDR3 DNA follows: TGTGCCAGCAGCCCCCGTCCGGCCAGGGACAATGAGCAGTTCTTC. Filled out from reference TRBV7-2 and TRBJ2-1, the complete variable domain reads GAGVSQSPSNKVTEKGKDVELRCDPISGHTALYWYRQSLGQGLEFLIYFQGNSAPDKSGLPSDRFSAERTGGSVSTLTIQRTQQEDSAVYLCASSPRPARDNEQFFGPGTRLTVL.

The chain joins TRBV15 to TRBJ1-5; TRBD1 aligns across 10 bases. The trim removed 8 bases at V and 6 bases at J, leaving 1 base unmatched. CDR1 is LNHNV, CDR2 YYDKDF, per germline (reference sequence). This CDR3 is 12 amino acids long. The CDR3 spells CATGTGAQPQHF. In DNA form, the CDR3 reads TGTGCCACCGGGACAGGGGCTCAGCCCCAGCATTTT.

The V gene is TRBV4-3, the J gene TRBJ2-5, with D perhaps being TRBD1 or TRBD2 (6 bases each). In germline, CDR1 is LGHNA, CDR2 YSLEER. This CDR3 is 19 amino acids long. Trimming pared 0 bases from V and 2 bases from J, leaving 22 bases between. DNA of the CDR3: TGCGCCAGCAGCCAAGAGATCTGGGGGGCCCCCCGTAGGCAAGAGACCCAGTACTTC. This codes for CASSQEIWGAPRRQETQYF.

This clone was seen just once. The chain joins TRBV7-9 to TRBJ1-5; TRBD1 matches at 8 bases. CDR3 size: 17 residues. Germline V gene data show CDR1 as SEHNR and CDR2 as FQNEAQ (reference sequence). The J segment lost 6 bases and the V segment lost 1 base, leaving 11 bases of the junction unmatched. CDR3 loop: CASSLVHQDRVVQPQHF. The CDR3 DNA is TGTGCCAGCAGCTTAGTCCACCAGGACAGGGTGGTTCAGCCCCAGCATTTT.

The chain employs TRBV4-3 and TRBJ1-3; D is perhaps TRBD1 (5 bases). Between the trimmed V and J ends, which lost 4 bases and 0 bases, there was a span of 10 bases. CDR3 length: 15 residues. Germline CDR1 and CDR2: LGHNA and YSLEER. CDR3 loop: CASSRDSVSGNTIYF. The CDR3 DNA sequence: TGCGCCAGCAGCCGCGACAGCGTCTCTGGAAACACCATATATTTT.

The chain is built from TRBV7-3 and TRBJ1-3; D is perhaps TRBD1 (5 bases). V lost 3 bases to trimming and J lost 4 bases, with 16 bases between them. From germline, CDR1 is SGHTA and CDR2 FQGTGA. The CDR3 length is 16 residues. DNA of the CDR3: TGTGCCAGCAGCTTCGGGCCCCCCGGGGGGGGAAACACCATATATTTT. This codes for CASSFGPPGGGNTIYF.

CDR3 nucleotide sequence: TGTGCCAGCAGTGCTGGACAGGGGAGGAACTTCTACGAGCAGTACTTC. Residues: CASSAGQGRNFYEQYF. This chain connects TRBV25-1 to TRBJ2-7; TRBD1 matches 9 bases. Germline CDR1 and CDR2: MGHDK and SYGVNS. V shed 4 bases, J shed 3 bases, and the junction held 10 bases outside the gene matches. CDR3 length: 16 residues.

The chain is built from TRBV19 and TRBJ1-2, with unresolved D. The ends were cut back, 1 base at V and 5 bases at J, with 8 bases in the middle. The CDR3 extends over 13 amino acids. Germline V lookup: CDR1 LNHDA, CDR2 SQIVND (reference sequence). CDR3 bases: TGTGCCAGTAGTATAGTGGCAGATTATGGCTACACCTTC. Translation: CASSIVADYGYTF.

CDR3 DNA: TGTGCCAGCAGCCAAGAGGTTAGCGGGAGCGGGGGCGAGCAGTTCTTC. This translates into CASSQEVSGSGGEQFF. This chain uses TRBV4-2 with TRBJ2-1; 9 bases map to TRBD2. This CDR3 has 16 amino acids. Germline V gene sequence: CDR1 LGHNA, CDR2 YNFKEQ. The J segment lost 10 bases and the V segment lost 0 bases, leaving 10 bases of the junction unmatched.

This chain joins TRBV6-1 and TRBJ2-7; 12 nucleotides match TRBD2. Germline CDR1 reads MNHNS; CDR2 reads SASEGT. The CDR3 totals 17 residues. V lost 4 bases to trimming and J lost 6 bases; unmatched junction nucleotides: 13. This chain's CDR3 is CASSVLTSGSWRGEQYF. As DNA, the CDR3 is TGTGCCAGCAGTGTACTGACTAGCGGGAGTTGGAGGGGCGAGCAGTACTTC.

The rearrangement links TRBV6-1 to TRBJ2-3; possibly TRBD1 for D (6 bases). V gave up 1 base and J gave up 14 bases, with 13 bases separating them. Looked up from germline, CDR1 is MNHNS and CDR2 is SASEGT. The CDR3 extends over 12 amino acids. The CDR3 region is CASSEDRGIWYF. The CDR3, as DNA: TGTGCCAGCAGTGAAGATAGGGGGATCTGGTATTTT.